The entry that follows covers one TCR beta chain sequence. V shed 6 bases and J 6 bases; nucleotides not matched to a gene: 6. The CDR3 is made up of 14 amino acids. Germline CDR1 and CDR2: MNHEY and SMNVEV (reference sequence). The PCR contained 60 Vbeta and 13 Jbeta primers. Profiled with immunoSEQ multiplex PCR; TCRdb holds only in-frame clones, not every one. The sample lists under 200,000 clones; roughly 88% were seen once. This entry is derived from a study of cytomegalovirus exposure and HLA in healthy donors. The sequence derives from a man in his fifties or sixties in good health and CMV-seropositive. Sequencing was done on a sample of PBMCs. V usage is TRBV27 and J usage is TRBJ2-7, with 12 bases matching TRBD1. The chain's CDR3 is CASRGTGGQSEQYF. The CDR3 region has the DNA TGTGCCAGCAGGGGGACAGGGGGCCAGAGCGAGCAGTACTTC.